The 5 T cell receptor beta chains given below trace back to one sample, sequenced in a study of T cells after yellow fever vaccination. MiXCR, run by TCRdb on the 5' RACE reads, gives a single entry per CDR3 protein. Found here are approximately 260,000 distinct CDR3 sequences, 10% to 15% of them singletons; the top ten hold around 0.55%. The sample in question was CD4+ T cells sorted from PBMCs, obtained 45 days after the yellow fever booster vaccination. The receptor set was obtained from a man aged 30-40 years who received the YFV17D yellow fever vaccine.

This clonotype was seen only a few times. The rearrangement links TRBV11-2 to TRBJ2-1, with D perhaps assigned TRBD1 or TRBD2 (5 bases each). CDR1 is SGHAT, CDR2 FQNNGV, per germline. With 1 base removed from V and 6 bases from J, the gap between germline ends came to 13 bases. This CDR3 spans 15 amino acids. CDR3 sequence: CASSLALRGVNEQFF. The CDR3 DNA reads as TGTGCCAGCAGCTTAGCCCTCCGAGGGGTCAATGAGCAGTTCTTC.

CDR3 in amino acids: CASSPGSFRDEQYF. As DNA, the CDR3 is TGTGCCAGCAGCCCTGGAAGCTTTAGGGATGAGCAGTACTTC. The V and J genes are TRBV7-8 and TRBJ2-7, with D uncertain. Germline values: CDR1 SGHVS, CDR2 FQNEAQ. The CDR3 length is 14 residues. V was shortened by 5 bases and J by 7 bases, with 18 bases between the two germline ends.

This clonotype has only a few counts. The chain uses TRBV27 and TRBJ1-3; D not certain. V was cut by 5 bases and J by 0 bases, with 11 bases left in between. CDR1 and CDR2 (germline): MNHEY, SMNVEV (reference sequence). The CDR3 spans 15 residues. The CDR3 region is CASSKNHLSGNTIYF. CDR3 DNA: TGTGCCAGCAGTAAAAACCACCTCTCTGGAAACACCATATATTTT.

The gene calls are TRBV7-9 and TRBJ2-1; TRBD2 matches at 10 bases. The germline V gene has CDR1 SEHNR and CDR2 FQNEAQ (reference sequence). With 7 bases clipped from V and 7 bases from J, the junction kept 16 bases outside the gene matches. The CDR3 extends over 17 amino acids. This CDR3 is CASTYGLAVTRGNEQFF. For the CDR3, the DNA is TGTGCCAGCACTTACGGACTAGCGGTTACTCGCGGGAATGAGCAGTTCTTC.

At least ten counts were recorded for this clonotype. This chain links TRBV7-2 with TRBJ2-1; D remains ambiguous. The CDR3 is made up of 13 amino acids. Germline CDR1 SGHTA, CDR2 FQGNSA. V lost 1 base, J lost 7 bases, and 8 bases lay in between. The CDR3, as DNA: TGTGCCAGCAGCTTAGTCTCTGCAAATGAGCAGTTCTTC. Translation gives CASSLVSANEQFF.